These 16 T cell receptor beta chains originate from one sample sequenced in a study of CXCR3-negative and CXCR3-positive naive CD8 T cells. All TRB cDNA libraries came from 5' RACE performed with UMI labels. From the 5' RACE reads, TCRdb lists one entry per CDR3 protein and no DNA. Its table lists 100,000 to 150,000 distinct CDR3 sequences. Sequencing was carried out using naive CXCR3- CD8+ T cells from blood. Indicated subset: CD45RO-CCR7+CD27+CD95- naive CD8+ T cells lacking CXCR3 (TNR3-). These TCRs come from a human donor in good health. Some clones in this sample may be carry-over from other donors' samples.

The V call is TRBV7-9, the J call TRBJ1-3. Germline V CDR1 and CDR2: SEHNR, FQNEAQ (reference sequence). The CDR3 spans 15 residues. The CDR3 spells CASSSTLFSGNTIYF.

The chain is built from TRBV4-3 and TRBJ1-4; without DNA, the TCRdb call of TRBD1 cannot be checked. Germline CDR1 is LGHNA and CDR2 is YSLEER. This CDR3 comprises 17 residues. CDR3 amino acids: CASSQDRGGITNEKLFF.

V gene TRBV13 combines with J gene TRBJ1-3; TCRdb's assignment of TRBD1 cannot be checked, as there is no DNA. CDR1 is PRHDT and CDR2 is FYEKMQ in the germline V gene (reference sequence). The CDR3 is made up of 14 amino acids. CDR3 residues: CASSPQGAGNTIYF.

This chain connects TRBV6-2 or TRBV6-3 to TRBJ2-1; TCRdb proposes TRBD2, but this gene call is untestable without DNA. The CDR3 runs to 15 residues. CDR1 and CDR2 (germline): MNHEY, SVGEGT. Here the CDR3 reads CASSPTSGGYNEQFF.

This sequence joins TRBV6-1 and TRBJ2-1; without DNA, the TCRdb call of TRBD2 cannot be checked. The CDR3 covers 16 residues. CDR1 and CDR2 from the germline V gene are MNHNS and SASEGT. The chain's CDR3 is CASSRLAGESYNEQFF.

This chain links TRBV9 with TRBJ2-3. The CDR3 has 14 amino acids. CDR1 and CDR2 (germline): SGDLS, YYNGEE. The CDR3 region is CASSVAGSTDTQYF.

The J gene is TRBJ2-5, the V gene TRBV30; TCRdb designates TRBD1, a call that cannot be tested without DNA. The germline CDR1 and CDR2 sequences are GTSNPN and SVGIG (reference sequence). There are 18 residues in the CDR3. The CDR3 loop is CAWSGGITQDRGQETQYF.

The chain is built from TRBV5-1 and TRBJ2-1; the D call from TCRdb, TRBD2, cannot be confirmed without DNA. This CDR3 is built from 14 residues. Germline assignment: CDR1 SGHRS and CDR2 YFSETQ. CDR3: CASSLVRQGGEQFF.

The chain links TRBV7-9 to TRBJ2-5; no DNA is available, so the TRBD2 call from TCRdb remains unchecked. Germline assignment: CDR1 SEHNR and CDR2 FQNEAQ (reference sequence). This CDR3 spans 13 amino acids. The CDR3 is CASSTGTSGTQYF.

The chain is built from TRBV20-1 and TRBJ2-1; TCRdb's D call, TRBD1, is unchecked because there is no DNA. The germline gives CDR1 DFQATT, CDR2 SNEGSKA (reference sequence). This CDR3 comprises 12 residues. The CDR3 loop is CSAREQGYEQFF.

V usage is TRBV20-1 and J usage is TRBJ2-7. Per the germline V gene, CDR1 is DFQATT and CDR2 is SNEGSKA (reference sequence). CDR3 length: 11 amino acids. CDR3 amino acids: CSAIDHYEQYF.

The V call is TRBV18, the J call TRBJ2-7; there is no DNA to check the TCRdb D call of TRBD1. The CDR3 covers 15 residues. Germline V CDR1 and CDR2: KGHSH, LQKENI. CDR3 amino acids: CASSAGTAGTYEQYF.

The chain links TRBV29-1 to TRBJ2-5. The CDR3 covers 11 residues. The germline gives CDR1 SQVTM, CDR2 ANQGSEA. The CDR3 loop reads CSVEREETQYF.

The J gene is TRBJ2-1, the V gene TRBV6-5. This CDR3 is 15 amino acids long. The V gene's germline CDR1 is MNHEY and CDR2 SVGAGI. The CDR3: CASRADGWDLNEQFF.

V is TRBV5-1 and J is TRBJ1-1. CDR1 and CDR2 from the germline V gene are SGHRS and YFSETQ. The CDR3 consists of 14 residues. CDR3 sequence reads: CASSLKGPTTEAFF.

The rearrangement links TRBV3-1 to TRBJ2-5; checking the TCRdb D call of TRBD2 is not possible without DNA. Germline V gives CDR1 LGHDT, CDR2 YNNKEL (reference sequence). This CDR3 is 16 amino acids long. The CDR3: CASSLGLAGGPETQYF.